This T cell receptor (beta chain) was found in a study of beta chain features in type 1 diabetes. With respect to this clone: Its specificity is unknown.

This CDR3 region has 15 residues. Germline V gene lookup returns CDR1 MNHEY and CDR2 SVGAGI. V dropped 2 bases and J dropped 7; count of bases not matched to a gene: 6. The authors reverse transcribed all of the isolated RNA, so sequencing captured expressed TCRB transcripts. The assay was immunoSEQ multiplex PCR, and TCRdb's table has in-frame clones only and misses some. This sample has 630,000 or so clones, with more than 12% found just once. Findings and limits, study-wide: Naive, central memory and Treg TCRB repertoires appeared more alike in patients than in healthy donors. TCRB CDR3s were moderately but significantly shorter in Type 1 diabetes patients in all four CD4+ subsets.

The sequence was collected from a man aged 18 to 29 with type 1 diabetes. V is TRBV6-5 and J is TRBJ2-1; 9 bases align to TRBD1. Sequencing was performed on naive CD4+ T cells from blood. CDR3 nucleotide sequence: TGTGCCAGCAGTTACGGGGACAGGGAAAGTAATGAGCAGTTCTTC. Amino acid sequence: CASSYGDRESNEQFF.